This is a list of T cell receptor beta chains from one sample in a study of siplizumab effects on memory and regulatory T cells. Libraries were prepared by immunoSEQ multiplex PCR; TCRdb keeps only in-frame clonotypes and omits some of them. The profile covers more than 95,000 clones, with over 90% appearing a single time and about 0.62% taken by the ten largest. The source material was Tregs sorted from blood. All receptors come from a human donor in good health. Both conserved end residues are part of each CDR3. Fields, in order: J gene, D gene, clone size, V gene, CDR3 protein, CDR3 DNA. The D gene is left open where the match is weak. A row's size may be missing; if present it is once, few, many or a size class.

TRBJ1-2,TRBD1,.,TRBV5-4,CASSNEGAAGYTF,TGTGCCAGCAGCAACGAGGGGGCAGCCGGCTACACCTTC
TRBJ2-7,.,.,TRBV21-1,CASSKPDREGEQYF,TGTGCCAGCAGCAAACCGGACAGGGAGGGCGAGCAGTACTTC
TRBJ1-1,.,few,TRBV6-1,CASSEARRLRAFF,TGTGCCAGCAGTGAAGCTAGGAGGCTCAGGGCTTTCTTT
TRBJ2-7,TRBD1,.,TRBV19,CASSRDSLLREQYF,TGTGCCAGTAGCCGGGACAGTCTATTACGCGAGCAGTACTTC
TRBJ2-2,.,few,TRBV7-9,CASRRISGELFF,TGTGCCAGCAGACGTATAAGCGGGGAGCTGTTTTTT
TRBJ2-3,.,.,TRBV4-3,CASSQDSPDTQYF,TGCGCCAGCAGCCAAGATAGTCCAGATACGCAGTATTTT
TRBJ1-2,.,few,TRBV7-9,CASSLGGTTNYGYTF,TGTGCCAGCAGTCTAGGGGGTACAACTAACTATGGCTACACCTTC
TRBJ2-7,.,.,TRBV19,CASTSPRTGEQYF,TGTGCCAGTACTAGCCCCCGGACGGGCGAACAGTACTTC
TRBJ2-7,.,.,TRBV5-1,CASSLEWAGYEQYF,TGCGCCAGCAGCTTGGAGTGGGCGGGCTACGAGCAGTACTTC
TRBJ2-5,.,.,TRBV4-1,CASSPAQGGETQYF,TGCGCCAGCAGCCCGGCCCAGGGAGGAGAGACCCAGTACTTC
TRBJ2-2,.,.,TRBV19,CASSSSRRGHITGELFF,TGTGCCAGTAGTAGTTCCCGAAGGGGACACATCACCGGGGAGCTGTTTTTT
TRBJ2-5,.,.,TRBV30,CAWSVGWETQYF,TGTGCCTGGAGTGTAGGTTGGGAGACCCAGTACTTC
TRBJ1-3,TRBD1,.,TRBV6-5,CASKDRGLSGNTIYF,TGTGCCAGCAAGGACAGGGGGCTGAGTGGAAACACCATATATTTT
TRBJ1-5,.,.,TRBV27,CASKLTWGVGGNQPQHF,TGTGCCAGCAAACTCACGTGGGGGGTTGGGGGCAATCAGCCCCAGCATTTT
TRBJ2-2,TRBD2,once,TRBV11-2,CASSLGGTSGSSTGELFF,TGTGCCAGCAGCTTGGGCGGGACTAGCGGGAGTAGCACCGGGGAGCTGTTTTTT
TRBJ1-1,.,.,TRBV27,CASSSLLGTEAFF,TGTGCCAGCAGTTCTTTATTGGGCACTGAAGCTTTCTTT
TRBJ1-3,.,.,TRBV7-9,CASSLTGSSGNTIYF,TGTGCCAGCAGCTTAACAGGGAGCTCTGGAAACACCATATATTTT
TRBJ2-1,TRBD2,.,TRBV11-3,CASRPGLADSYNEQFF,TGTGCCAGCAGGCCGGGACTAGCGGATAGCTACAATGAGCAGTTCTTC
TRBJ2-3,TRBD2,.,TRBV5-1,CASSLLAGGLDTQYF,TGCGCCAGCAGCTTACTAGCGGGAGGTTTAGATACGCAGTATTTT
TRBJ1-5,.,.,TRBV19,CASSIVKDQPQHF,TGCGCCAGTAGTATAGTAAAAGATCAGCCCCAGCATTTT
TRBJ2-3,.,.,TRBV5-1,CASTGAGAADTQYF,TGCGCCAGCACGGGGGCAGGGGCAGCAGATACGCAGTATTTT
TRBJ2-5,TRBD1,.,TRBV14,CASSHRTGLQETQYF,TGTGCCAGCAGCCATCGGACAGGGCTTCAAGAGACCCAGTACTTC
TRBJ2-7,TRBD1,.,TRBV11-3,CASSLDLGQGPEQYF,TGTGCCAGCAGCTTAGATCTGGGACAGGGGCCCGAGCAGTACTTC
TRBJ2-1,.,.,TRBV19,CASRFLRVGNNEQFF,TGTGCCAGTAGGTTCTTGAGGGTCGGCAACAATGAGCAGTTCTTC
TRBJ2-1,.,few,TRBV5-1,CASSPAGNEQFF,TGCGCCAGCAGCCCGGCGGGCAATGAGCAGTTCTTC
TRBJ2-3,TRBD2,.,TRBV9,CASSALAEGTDTQYF,TGTGCCAGCAGCGCCCTAGCGGAGGGCACAGATACGCAGTATTTT
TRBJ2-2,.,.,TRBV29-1,CSGGLGAGELFF,TGCAGCGGCGGGCTGGGGGCCGGGGAGCTGTTTTTT
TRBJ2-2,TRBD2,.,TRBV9,CASSVDTGGNTGELFF,TGTGCCAGCAGCGTAGACACGGGGGGGAACACCGGGGAGCTGTTTTTT
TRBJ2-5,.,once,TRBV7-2,CASSLVKETQYF,TGTGCCAGCAGCTTAGTTAAAGAGACCCAGTACTTC
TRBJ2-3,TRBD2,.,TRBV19,CASAQREIADTQYF,TGTGCCAGTGCCCAGCGGGAGATAGCAGATACGCAGTATTTT
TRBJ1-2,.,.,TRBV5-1,CASSLDPGGGGYTF,TGCGCCAGCAGCTTGGATCCGGGCGGGGGAGGCTACACCTTC
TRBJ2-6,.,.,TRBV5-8,CASSLIGGSGANVLTF,TGTGCCAGCAGCCTTATTGGCGGGTCTGGGGCCAACGTCCTGACTTTC
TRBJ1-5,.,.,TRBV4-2,CASSQDQRAQHF,TGTGCCAGCAGCCAAGATCAGAGGGCCCAGCATTTT
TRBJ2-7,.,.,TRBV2,CASSENSHSYEQYF,TGTGCCAGCAGTGAAAACAGCCACTCCTACGAGCAGTACTTC
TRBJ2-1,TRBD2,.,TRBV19,CASSIREGFYNEQFF,TGTGCCAGTAGTATTCGGGAGGGGTTTTACAATGAGCAGTTCTTC
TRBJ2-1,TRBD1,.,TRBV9,CASSPDIGTGADRQFF,TGTGCCAGCAGCCCAGACATTGGGACAGGGGCCGACAGGCAGTTCTTC
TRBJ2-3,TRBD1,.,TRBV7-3,CASSRGQGIPDTQYF,TGTGCCAGCAGCCGGGGACAGGGGATCCCAGATACGCAGTATTTT